This T cell receptor (beta chain) was profiled in a study of blood T cell repertoires in COVID-19. While infection was still active, Seattle patients were enrolled and then followed longitudinally. Trimming stripped 7 bases from V and 2 bases from J, with 14 bases between. This CDR3 is built from 14 residues. Germline V gene sequence: CDR1 MNHEY, CDR2 SVGAGI. This clone was recorded only once. Per the original data handling: Reference gene primer amplification in the assay estimated nucleated cell counts. TCRdb's table, derived via immunoSEQ multiplex PCR, lists solely in-frame clones and lacks some. V and J calls and clone size are copied from that table; D and trimming were computed from the DNA. The sample consists of 150,000 to 200,000 clones, around 80% of them appearing once.

The rearrangement uses TRBV6-5 and TRBJ2-5, with D possibly TRBD1 on 5 matching bases. This receptor was taken from a woman aged 55-69 years with COVID-19, enrolled during active disease. Sequencing was done on a sample of peripheral blood. This CDR3 reads CASTLGAQQETQYF. In nucleotides, the CDR3 is TGTGCCAGCACCCTAGGGGCACAGCAAGAGACCCAGTACTTC.